A single sample gave rise to the 4 T cell receptor beta chains below, sequenced in a study of T cells in Graves' hyperthyroidism and ophthalmopathy. RNA transcripts provided the source from which TCR beta CDR3 regions were amplified. HTBI primers were used for first-round RT-PCR of the TCR CDR3. TCRdb re-analysed the multiplex PCR reads in MiXCR, keeping a single row per CDR3 protein. The sample lists approximately 360,000 distinct CDR3 sequences, approximately 25% occurring once. Material for sequencing was blood. The receptors were gathered from a middle-aged man with Graves' hyperthyroidism.

This clonotype came up many times. The rearrangement joins TRBV27 to TRBJ2-3; the D is unclear. Germline V gives CDR1 MNHEY, CDR2 SMNVEV (reference sequence). Trimming took off 6 bases at V and 0 bases at J, with 13 bases between the two ends. This CDR3 spans 15 amino acids. The DNA for the CDR3 is TGTGCCAGCAGCAAGAACCTGCTGAGCACAGATACGCAGTATTTT. This sequence encodes CASSKNLLSTDTQYF.

V is TRBV5-1 and J is TRBJ2-2; D ambiguous. CDR3 length equals 14 residues. Trimming took off 4 bases at V and 0 bases at J, with 7 bases between the two ends. Germline V gives CDR1 SGHRS, CDR2 YFSETQ. Written as DNA, the CDR3 is TGCGCCAGCAGCCGGGTGGCGAACACCGGGGAGCTGTTTTTT. Protein sequence: CASSRVANTGELFF.

This clonotype showed up just a few times. V usage is TRBV6-1 and J usage is TRBJ2-3; 11 bases map to TRBD2. The CDR3 consists of 15 residues. The junction had 4 bases not matched to a gene; V was cut back by 7 bases and J by 1 base. Germline V gene data show CDR1 as MNHNS and CDR2 as SASEGT. The CDR3 here is CASTKLAGGTDTQYF. CDR3 DNA: TGTGCCAGCACCAAACTAGCGGGGGGCACAGATACGCAGTATTTT.

The genes are TRBV6-1 and TRBJ1-1; 12 bases align to TRBD1. The CDR3 sequence is 15 residues long. From germline, CDR1 is MNHNS and CDR2 SASEGT. Unmatched junction bases numbered 11, after V lost 5 bases and J lost 10 bases. Written as DNA, the CDR3 is TGTGCCAGCAGTACCTTGGGACAGGGGGCGCGTAGAGCTTTCTTT. Protein: CASSTLGQGARRAFF.